One sample yielded the 17 T cell receptor beta chains listed below, sequenced in a study of cytomegalovirus exposure and HLA in healthy donors (dated by TCRdb to the late 2010s). Library preparation was by the immunoSEQ multiplex PCR assay. A mixture of 60 forward primers for TCR Vbeta segments and 13 reverse primers for TCR Jbeta segments was used in the multiplex PCR. TCRdb obtained this table from immuneACCESS and retained in-frame rearrangements with V and J assigned. These tables miss some clones; where compared with another copy, unresolved V genes account for less than half of the shortfall, and the remainder is unexplained. This sample lists roughly 130,000 clones; around two thirds were detected once. Of the sample, roughly 1.8% falls within the top ten clones. The sample was PBMCs. These receptors came from a male donor in good health and CMV-seronegative.

Only a few counts were recorded for this clone. The chain uses TRBV5-1 and TRBJ2-7, with a weak D call TRBD2 (6 bases). This CDR3 has 14 amino acids. Trimming stripped 4 bases from V and 2 bases from J, with 13 bases between. Germline V gene lookup returns CDR1 SGHRS and CDR2 YFSETQ. The CDR3 sequence is CASSAPGLAYEQYF. CDR3 nucleotide sequence: TGCGCCAGCAGCGCACCGGGACTCGCCTACGAGCAGTACTTC.

This sequence joins TRBV7-8 and TRBJ1-3; the match to TRBD1 covers 12 bases. This CDR3 contains 15 residues. The germline V gene has CDR1 SGHVS and CDR2 FQNEAQ. J was trimmed by 4 bases and V by 8 bases; bases with no gene match: 6. CDR3 sequence (DNA): TGTGCCAGCGGGGGACAGGGGGCGATCGGAAACACCATATATTTT. Protein: CASGGQGAIGNTIYF.

The sample holds a few counts of this clone. V and J are TRBV4-3 and TRBJ2-7, with no clear D. Germline loops: CDR1 LGHNA, CDR2 YSLEER. The germline V and J ends were trimmed by 1 base and 0 bases, with 10 bases remaining between them. The CDR3 is made up of 15 amino acids. In DNA form, the CDR3 reads TGCGCCAGCAGCCAAGTGGTAGCCAGCTCCTACGAGCAGTACTTC. Encoded protein: CASSQVVASSYEQYF.

This clone was found a few times. This chain links TRBV29-1 with TRBJ2-7; D is uncertain. The CDR3 has 12 residues. The germline V gene has CDR1 SQVTM and CDR2 ANQGSEA. V was shortened by 6 bases and J by 0 bases, with 9 bases between the two germline ends. The CDR3 spells CSVLSASYEQYF. The CDR3 DNA follows: TGCAGCGTCCTCAGCGCCTCCTACGAGCAGTACTTC.

A single count supports this clone. The chain links TRBV5-1 to TRBJ1-2; 8 bases match TRBD1. The CDR3 length is 16 residues. In germline, CDR1 is SGHRS, CDR2 YFSETQ. J was trimmed by 0 bases and V by 4 bases; bases with no gene match: 8. The CDR3: CASSGNDRGSNYGYTF. In DNA, the CDR3 is TGCGCCAGCAGCGGAAACGACAGGGGCTCTAACTATGGCTACACCTTC.

This clone came up a few times. This sequence joins TRBV19 and TRBJ1-2; D gene unclear. Between the trimmed V and J ends, which lost 1 base and 8 bases, there was a span of 14 bases. The V gene's germline CDR1 is LNHDA and CDR2 SQIVND (reference sequence). CDR3 size: 14 residues. The chain's CDR3 is CASSIGGATGGYTF. The CDR3 nucleotides are TGTGCCAGTAGTATAGGTGGTGCCACGGGAGGCTACACCTTC.

This clone was recorded a few times. V is TRBV6-6 and J is TRBJ2-5, with 9 nucleotides matching TRBD1. After removal of 9 bases from V and 4 bases from J, the junction contained 12 bases not matched to a gene. CDR3 size: 15 residues. The germline CDR1 and CDR2 sequences are MNHNY and SVGAGI (reference sequence). CDR3 coding DNA: TGTGCCAGTTCACAAAACCCACAGGGGGCAGAGACCCAGTACTTC. Its translation is CASSQNPQGAETQYF.

This clone has more than one count but fewer than ten. The V and J genes are TRBV14 and TRBJ2-3, with 8 nucleotides matching TRBD2. The J segment lost 4 bases and the V segment lost 1 base, leaving 7 bases of the junction unmatched. Per the germline V gene, CDR1 is SGHDN and CDR2 is FVKESK. This CDR3 spans 16 amino acids. The CDR3 region is CASSQVSAGGADTQYF. CDR3 in DNA: TGTGCCAGCAGCCAAGTTTCCGCGGGGGGCGCAGATACGCAGTATTTT.

The chain carries TRBV7-9 and TRBJ1-3; 7 positions agree with TRBD1. The V and J ends lost 5 bases and 0 bases, in that order; junction bases with no gene match: 4. The CDR3 spans 15 residues. The germline V gene has CDR1 SEHNR and CDR2 FQNEAQ (reference sequence). In DNA form, the CDR3 reads TGTGCCAGCAGCCTGACAGGGATCTCTGGAAACACCATATATTTT. Translation: CASSLTGISGNTIYF.

The V and J genes are TRBV15 and TRBJ2-3; 9 bases line up with TRBD2. CDR1 and CDR2 (germline): LNHNV, YYDKDF (reference sequence). The V and J ends lost 3 bases and 5 bases, in that order; junction bases with no gene match: 12. The CDR3 extends over 17 amino acids. This CDR3 reads CATSRPTRGGLGDTQYF. The CDR3 DNA reads TGTGCCACCAGCAGGCCAACGCGGGGGGGGCTTGGAGATACGCAGTATTTT.

The chain couples TRBV6-5 to TRBJ1-2; no clear D gene. The CDR3 totals 13 residues. Per germline, CDR1 MNHEY and CDR2 SVGAGI. The V end was cut by 4 bases, the J end by 6 bases, with 12 bases between. CDR3 nucleotides: TGTGCCAGCAGTTCCCCGAGGGTGGATGGCTACACCTTC. Encoded protein: CASSSPRVDGYTF.

V usage is TRBV11-2 and J usage is TRBJ2-7; no definite D call. The V end was cut by 0 bases, the J end by 3 bases, with 9 bases between. The CDR3 is 14 amino acids. Looked up from germline, CDR1 is SGHAT and CDR2 is FQNNGV. CDR3 sequence reads: CASSLEAGIYEQYF. CDR3 sequence (DNA): TGTGCCAGCAGCTTAGAAGCAGGTATCTACGAGCAGTACTTC.

The gene calls are TRBV2 and TRBJ2-6; 7 bases fit TRBD1. The CDR3 covers 16 residues. CDR1 and CDR2 from the germline V gene are SNHLY and FYNNEI. With 7 bases clipped from V and 0 bases from J, the junction kept 6 bases outside the gene matches. The CDR3 region is CASTGGQISGANVLTF. The CDR3 nucleotides read TGTGCCAGCACTGGGGGACAGATCTCTGGGGCCAACGTCCTGACTTTC.

The chain joins TRBV4-3 to TRBJ2-5, with TRBD2 matching over 8 bases. The germline V gene has CDR1 LGHNA and CDR2 YSLEER. The ends lost 1 base at V and 2 bases at J; junction bases unmatched: 3. There are 15 residues in the CDR3. CDR3 in DNA: TGCGCCAGCAGCCAAGCCCCTAGCGGGCAAGAGACCCAGTACTTC. This gives the protein CASSQAPSGQETQYF.

The V and J genes are TRBV7-2 and TRBJ2-1; unclear D gene. The CDR3 extends over 13 amino acids. Deletions cut 2 bases from V and 6 bases from J, with 8 bases between. Germline V gives CDR1 SGHTA, CDR2 FQGNSA. The CDR3 sequence: CASSLPIVNEQFF. CDR3 DNA: TGTGCCAGCAGCTTACCCATTGTCAATGAGCAGTTCTTC.

This clone was found a few times. The V call is TRBV28, the J call TRBJ2-7; 9 nucleotides agree with TRBD2. The CDR3 is 15 amino acids. CDR1 is MDHEN, CDR2 SYDVKM, per germline. J gave up 3 bases and V 6 bases, and 9 bases lay outside the gene matches. The CDR3 DNA reads TGTGCCAGCAGCAGTAGCGGGGGTCCCCTCTACGAGCAGTACTTC. Amino acids: CASSSSGGPLYEQYF.

The chain is built from TRBV11-2 and TRBJ2-7; D may be TRBD2 (6 bases). This CDR3 region has 15 residues. The germline V and J ends were trimmed by 5 bases and 2 bases, with 16 bases remaining between them. CDR1 and CDR2 from the germline V gene are SGHAT and FQNNGV. The CDR3 bases are TGTGCCAGCAGCCCCTCTTTTGGGGGGACCTACGAGCAGTACTTC. It encodes CASSPSFGGTYEQYF.